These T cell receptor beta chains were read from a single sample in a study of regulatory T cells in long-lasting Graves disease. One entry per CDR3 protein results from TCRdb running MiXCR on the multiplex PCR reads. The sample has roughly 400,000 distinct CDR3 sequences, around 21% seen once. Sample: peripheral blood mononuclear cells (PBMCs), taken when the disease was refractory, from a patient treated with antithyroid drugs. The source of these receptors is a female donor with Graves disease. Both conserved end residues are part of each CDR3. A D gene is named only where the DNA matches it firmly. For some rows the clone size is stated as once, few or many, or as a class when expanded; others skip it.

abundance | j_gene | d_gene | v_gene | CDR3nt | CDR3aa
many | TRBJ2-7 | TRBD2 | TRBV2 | TGTGCCAGCAGTGAAGTGCTAGCGGCCTACGAGCAGTACTTC | CASSEVLAAYEQYF
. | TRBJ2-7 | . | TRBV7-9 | TGTGCCAGCAGCCCCGGGGCGAACCCGCAGTACTTC | CASSPGANPQYF
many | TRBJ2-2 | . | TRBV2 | TGTGCCAGCAGTGAATCCCCCCTCGAGGTTAGGAAGAACACCGGGGAGCTGTTTTTT | CASSESPLEVRKNTGELFF
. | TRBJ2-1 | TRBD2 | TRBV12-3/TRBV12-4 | TGTGCCAGCAGTTGGACTAGCCCTGACAATGAGCAGTTCTTC | CASSWTSPDNEQFF
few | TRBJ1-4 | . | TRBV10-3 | TGTGCCATCAGGAGCAGCGATGAAAAACTGTTTTTT | CAIRSSDEKLFF
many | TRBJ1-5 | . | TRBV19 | TGTGCCAGTATCAAACGGGAGGGTCTCAATCAGCCCCAGCATTTT | CASIKREGLNQPQHF
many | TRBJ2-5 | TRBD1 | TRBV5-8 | TGTGCCAGCAGCTCTGGACAGGGGGTTTCCTCGGAGACCCAGTACTTC | CASSSGQGVSSETQYF
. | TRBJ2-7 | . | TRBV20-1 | TGCAGTGCTAGGACCCGAGGTACCTACGAGCAGTACTTC | CSARTRGTYEQYF
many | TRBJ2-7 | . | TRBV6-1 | TGTGCCAGCAGCACCTACCGGTACGAGCAGTACTTC | CASSTYRYEQYF
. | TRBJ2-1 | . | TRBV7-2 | TGTGCCAGCAGCTTAGCGTTCCCACCAACCTACAATGAGCAGTTCTTC | CASSLAFPPTYNEQFF
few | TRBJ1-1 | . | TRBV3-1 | TGTGCCAGCAGCCAAGATTTACATGGCCCAGCGAACACTGAAGCTTTCTTT | CASSQDLHGPANTEAFF
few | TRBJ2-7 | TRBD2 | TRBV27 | TGTGCCAGCAGAAGGCCGGGACTAGCGGGACACGAGCAGTACTTC | CASRRPGLAGHEQYF
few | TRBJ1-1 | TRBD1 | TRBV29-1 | TGCAGCGTTGAAGAAACAGGGGGCACTGAAGCTTTCTTT | CSVEETGGTEAFF
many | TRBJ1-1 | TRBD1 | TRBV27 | TGTGCCGGCCAGAGCCGGGACAGGGGGCGAGGAGACACTGAAGCTTTCTTT | CAGQSRDRGRGDTEAFF
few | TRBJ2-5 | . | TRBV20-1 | TGCAGTGCTAGAGATTTCAGTGAAGAGACCCAGTACTTC | CSARDFSEETQYF
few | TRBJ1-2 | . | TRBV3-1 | TGTGCCAGCAGCCAAGACCCCGGGGGGCTGAGCTATGGCTACACCTTC | CASSQDPGGLSYGYTF
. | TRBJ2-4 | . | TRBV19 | TGTGCCAGTAGTATTAGCATAGTCAAAAACATTCAGTACTTC | CASSISIVKNIQYF
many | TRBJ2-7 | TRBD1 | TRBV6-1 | TGTGCCAGCAGACCCGGGACAGGGGTTTTCAACTACGAGCAGTACTTC | CASRPGTGVFNYEQYF
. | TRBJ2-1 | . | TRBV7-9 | TGTGCCAGCAGCTACCGGGACTCATACAATGAGCAGTTCTTC | CASSYRDSYNEQFF
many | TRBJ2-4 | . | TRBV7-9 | TGTGCCAGCAGCGTGGCCATGGGTCTTCAGTACTTC | CASSVAMGLQYF
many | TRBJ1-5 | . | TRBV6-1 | TGTGCCAGCAACGGACAAGCCAATCAGCCCCAGCATTTT | CASNGQANQPQHF
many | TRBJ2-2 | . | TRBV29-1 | TGCAGCGTTGAAGAGGGGGAGAACCCGAACACCGGGGAGCTGTTTTTT | CSVEEGENPNTGELFF
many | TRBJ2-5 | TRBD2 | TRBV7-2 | TGTGCCAGCAGCTTTAGCGGGAAAGAGACCCAGTACTTC | CASSFSGKETQYF